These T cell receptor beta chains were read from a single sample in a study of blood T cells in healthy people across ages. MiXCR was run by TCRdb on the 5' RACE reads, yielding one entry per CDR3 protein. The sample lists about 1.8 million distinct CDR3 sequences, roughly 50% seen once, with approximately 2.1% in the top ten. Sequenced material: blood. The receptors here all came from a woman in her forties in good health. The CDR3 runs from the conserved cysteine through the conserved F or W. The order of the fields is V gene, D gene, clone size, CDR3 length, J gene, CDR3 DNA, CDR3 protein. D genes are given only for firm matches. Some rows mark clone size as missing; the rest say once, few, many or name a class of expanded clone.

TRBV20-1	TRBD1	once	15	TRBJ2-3	TGCAGTGCCCCAGATGCCGGGACAGGATCAGATACGCAGTATTTT	CSAPDAGTGSDTQYF
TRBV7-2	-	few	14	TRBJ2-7	TGTGCCAGCAGCGCCGAGTTGTCCCTAGGAGAGCAGTACTTC	CASSAELSLGEQYF
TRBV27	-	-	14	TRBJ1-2	TGTGCCAGCAGCTACCTAGGGGGGGTCTATGGCTACACCTTC	CASSYLGGVYGYTF
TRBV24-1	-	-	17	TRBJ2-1	TGTGCCACCAGTGACTTACATAGTGGGGGTGACTACAATGAGCAGTTCTTC	CATSDLHSGGDYNEQFF
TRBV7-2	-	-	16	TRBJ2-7	TGTGCCAGCAGCGACCAGGGGGGCGGGGGCTCCTACGAGCAGTACTTC	CASSDQGGGGSYEQYF
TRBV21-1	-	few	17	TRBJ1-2	TGTGCCAGCAGCCCTCCCGGGGAAAGGGAGGAACGGAATGGCTACACCTTC	CASSPPGEREERNGYTF
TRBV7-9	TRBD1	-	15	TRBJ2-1	TGTGCCAGCAGCGTTCCGGGACAGGGCGATAATGAGCAGTTCTTC	CASSVPGQGDNEQFF
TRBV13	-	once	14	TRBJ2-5	TGTGCCAGCAGCTTAGGAGAGGGCGAAGAGACCCAGTACTTC	CASSLGEGEETQYF
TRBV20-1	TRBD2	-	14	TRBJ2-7	TGCAGTGCCCCCGGTCGGCGGGAGAGCTACGAGCAGTACTTC	CSAPGRRESYEQYF
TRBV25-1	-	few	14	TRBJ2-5	TGTGCCAGCAGTGAATTAGGGGGGATGGAGACCCAGTACTTC	CASSELGGMETQYF
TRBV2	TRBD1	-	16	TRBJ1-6	TGTGCCAGCAAACTGACAGGGGGCGCCTATAATTCACCCCTCCACTTT	CASKLTGGAYNSPLHF
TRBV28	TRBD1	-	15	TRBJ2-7	TGTGCCAGCAGTTTGCTAACGGGACAGGGCTACGAGCAGTACTTC	CASSLLTGQGYEQYF
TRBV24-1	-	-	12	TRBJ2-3	TGTGCCACCAGTGCGCCCACAGATACGCAGTATTTT	CATSAPTDTQYF
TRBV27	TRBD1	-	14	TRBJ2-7	TGTGCCAGCAGTCCGGAGGGACAGGGGAACGAGCAGTACTTC	CASSPEGQGNEQYF
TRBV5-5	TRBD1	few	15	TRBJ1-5	TGTGCCAGCAGCGTGACAGGGGGCGGCAATCAGCCCCAGCATTTT	CASSVTGGGNQPQHF
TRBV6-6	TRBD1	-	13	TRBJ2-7	TGTGCCAGCAGAGAAGGGGGCGGCGACGAGCAGTACTTC	CASREGGGDEQYF
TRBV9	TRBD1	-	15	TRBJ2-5	TGTGCCAGCAGCCCAAGTCAAGGGGGCGGAGAGACCCAGTACTTC	CASSPSQGGGETQYF
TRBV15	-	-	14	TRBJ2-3	TGTGCCACCAGGACCAGCGGAGGCACAGATACGCAGTATTTT	CATRTSGGTDTQYF
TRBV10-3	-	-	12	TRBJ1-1	TGTGCCATCAGTGAGTGGAACACTGAAGCTTTCTTT	CAISEWNTEAFF
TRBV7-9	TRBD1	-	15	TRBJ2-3	TGTGCCAGCAGTGTTGACAGGGGGCACTCAGATACGCAGTATTTT	CASSVDRGHSDTQYF
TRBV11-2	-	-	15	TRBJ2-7	TGTGCCAGCAGCTCCGTTAAGGGGAACCTCTACGAGCAGTACTTC	CASSSVKGNLYEQYF
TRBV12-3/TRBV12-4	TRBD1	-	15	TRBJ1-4	TGTGCCAGCAGGCGACAGGGGGGATCTAATGAAAAACTGTTTTTT	CASRRQGGSNEKLFF
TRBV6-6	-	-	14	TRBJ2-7	TGTGCCAGCAGTTCCGGGGACACCACCTACGAGCAGTACTTC	CASSSGDTTYEQYF
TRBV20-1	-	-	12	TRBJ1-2	TGCAGTGCTAGAGACAGCCCATATGGCTACACCTTC	CSARDSPYGYTF
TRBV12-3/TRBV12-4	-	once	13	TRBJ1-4	TGTGCCAGTGAACGGACGGAACAAAAAAAACTGTTTTTT	CASERTEQKKLFF
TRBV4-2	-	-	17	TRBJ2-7	TGTGCCAGCAGCCAAGACCTATGGCGGGTCCCTGGCCTGGAGCAGTACTTC	CASSQDLWRVPGLEQYF
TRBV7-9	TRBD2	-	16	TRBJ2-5	TGTGCCAGCAGCTTCGCCGTAGGCGGGGGGGCAGAGACCCAGTACTTC	CASSFAVGGGAETQYF
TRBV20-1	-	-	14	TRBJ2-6	TGCAGTGCTAGAGTCGATTCTGGGGCCAACGTCCTGACTTTC	CSARVDSGANVLTF
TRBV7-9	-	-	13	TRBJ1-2	TGTGCCAGCACCACTGACAGAGACTATGGCTACACCTTC	CASTTDRDYGYTF
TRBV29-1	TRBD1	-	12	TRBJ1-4	TGCAGCGCCCGGACAGGGAGCGAAAAACTGTTTTTT	CSARTGSEKLFF
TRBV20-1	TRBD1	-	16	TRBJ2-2	TGCAGTGCTAGGACCGGGACAGGGTGGCGGACCGGGGAGCTGTTTTTT	CSARTGTGWRTGELFF
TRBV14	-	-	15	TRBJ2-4	TGTGCCAGCAGCCATCGAAGGGGGGGCCAGAACATTCAGTACTTC	CASSHRRGGQNIQYF
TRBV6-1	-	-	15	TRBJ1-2	TGTGCCAGCAGTGCTCTCCGGGACATGAACTATGGCTACACCTTC	CASSALRDMNYGYTF
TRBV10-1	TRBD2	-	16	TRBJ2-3	TGCGCCAGCAGTGAGTCGGCGGGGGAGAGCACAGATACGCGGTATTTT	CASSESAGESTDTRYF
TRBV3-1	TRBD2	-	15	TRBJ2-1	TGTGCCAGCCTACGGGCTAGCGGGGGGGTGAATGAGCAGTTCTTC	CASLRASGGVNEQFF
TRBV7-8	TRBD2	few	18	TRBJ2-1	TGTGCCAGCAGCTTAGCGAAGGGAGGGCAGGGCGTCTCTCGGGAGCAGTTCTTC	CASSLAKGGQGVSREQFF
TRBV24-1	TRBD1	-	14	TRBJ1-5	TGCGCCACCAGTGAGACAGGGCCCAATCAGCCCCAGCATTTT	CATSETGPNQPQHF
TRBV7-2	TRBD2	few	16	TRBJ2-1	TGTGCCAGCAGCTTAGAACGCCTAGCGGCTTACAATGAGCAGTTCTTC	CASSLERLAAYNEQFF